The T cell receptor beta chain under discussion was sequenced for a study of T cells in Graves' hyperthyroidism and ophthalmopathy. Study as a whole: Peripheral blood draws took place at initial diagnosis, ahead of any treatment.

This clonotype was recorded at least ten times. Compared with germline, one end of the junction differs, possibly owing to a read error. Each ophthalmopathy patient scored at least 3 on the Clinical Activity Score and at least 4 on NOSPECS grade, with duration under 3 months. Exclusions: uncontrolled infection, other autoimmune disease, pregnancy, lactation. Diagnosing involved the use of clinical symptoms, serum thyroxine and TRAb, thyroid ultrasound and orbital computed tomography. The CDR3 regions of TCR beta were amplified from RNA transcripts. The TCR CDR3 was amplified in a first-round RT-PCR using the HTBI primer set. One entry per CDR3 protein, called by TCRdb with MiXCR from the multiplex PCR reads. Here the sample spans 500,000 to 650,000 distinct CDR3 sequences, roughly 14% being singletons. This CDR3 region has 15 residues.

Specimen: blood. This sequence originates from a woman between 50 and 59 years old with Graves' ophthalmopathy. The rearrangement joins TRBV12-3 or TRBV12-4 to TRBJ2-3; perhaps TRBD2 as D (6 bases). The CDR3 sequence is CASSLGGTSTDTQYF. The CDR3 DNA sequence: TGTGCCAGCAGCTTAGGTGGGACTAGCACAGATACGCAGTATTTT.